These 31 T cell receptor beta chains share one sample of origin, sequenced in a study of cytomegalovirus exposure and HLA in healthy donors. PCR was performed using 60 Vbeta and 13 Jbeta primers. TCRdb's table, derived via immunoSEQ multiplex PCR, lists solely in-frame clones and lacks some. Here the sample spans around 220,000 clones, about 80% being singletons. Specimen: PBMCs. Source of these receptors: a man in his late teens or twenties in good health and CMV-seronegative.

J is TRBJ1-6 and V is TRBV9, with TRBD1 identical over 7 bases. The CDR3 loop spans 16 amino acids. Germline V gene sequence: CDR1 SGDLS, CDR2 YYNGEE. V shed 3 bases, J shed 6 bases, and the junction held 9 bases outside the gene matches. In DNA, the CDR3 is TGTGCCAGCAGCGATTACAGAGGACAGGTTAATTCACCCCTCCACTTT. Translation gives CASSDYRGQVNSPLHF.

The chain is built from TRBV7-3 and TRBJ2-1; 7 bases agree with TRBD1. The CDR3 has 16 amino acids. V was clipped by 2 bases and J by 4 bases; unmatched bases: 8. Germline values: CDR1 SGHTA, CDR2 FQGTGA. For the CDR3, the DNA is TGTGCCAGCAGCTTACAGAGGGACAGTACATACAATGAGCAGTTCTTC. Translation gives CASSLQRDSTYNEQFF.

The V and J genes are TRBV27 and TRBJ1-5; possible D gene TRBD1, 5 bases. The CDR3 consists of 17 residues. V gave up 2 bases and J gave up 3 bases, with 17 bases separating them. The V gene's germline CDR1 is MNHEY and CDR2 SMNVEV (reference sequence). The CDR3 here is CASSLSGAASPNQPQHF. The CDR3 bases are TGTGCCAGCAGTTTAAGTGGGGCAGCCTCCCCCAATCAGCCCCAGCATTTT.

The J gene is TRBJ2-1, the V gene TRBV7-3; D is undetermined. Trimming took off 1 base at V and 9 bases at J, with 10 bases between the two ends. The germline CDR1 and CDR2 sequences are SGHTA and FQGTGA. The CDR3 is 13 amino acids. The CDR3: CASSLNSRSEQFF. In DNA, the CDR3 is TGTGCCAGCAGCTTAAACTCTCGGAGTGAGCAGTTCTTC.

The rearrangement links TRBV10-3 to TRBJ1-1, with TRBD1 matching over 9 bases. The CDR3 totals 15 residues. V lost 1 base to trimming and J lost 4 bases; unmatched junction nucleotides: 4. The germline CDR1 and CDR2 sequences are ENHRY and SYGVKD. DNA of the CDR3: TGTGCCATCAGTGAGTTAGGGACAGGGAGCACTGAAGCTTTCTTT. Protein product: CAISELGTGSTEAFF.

The chain uses TRBV7-9 and TRBJ1-5, with D possibly matching TRBD1 (5 bases). Trimming cost V 8 bases and J 0 bases, with 5 bases left between them. Germline CDR1 is SEHNR and CDR2 is FQNEAQ (reference sequence). The CDR3 loop spans 12 amino acids. The DNA of the CDR3 is TGTGCCAGCGGACATAGCAATCAGCCCCAGCATTTT. It encodes CASGHSNQPQHF.

The J gene is TRBJ2-5, the V gene TRBV11-2, with 7 bases fitting TRBD2. The length of the CDR3 is 14 residues. With 5 bases clipped from V and 9 bases from J, the junction kept 12 bases outside the gene matches. The V gene's germline CDR1 is SGHAT and CDR2 FQNNGV. As DNA, the CDR3 is TGTGCCAGCAGCCCAACTAGCGCAGGAGGGTCCCAGTACTTC. As protein: CASSPTSAGGSQYF.

This clone was picked up one time. The CDR3 DNA reads as TGCGCCAGCAGCTTGGTTGGGGCAGATTTAATGTACGAGCAGTACTTC. Amino acids: CASSLVGADLMYEQYF. This chain uses TRBV5-1 with TRBJ2-7; tentatively, D is TRBD1 (5 bases). The CDR3 has 16 amino acids. Germline V CDR1 and CDR2: SGHRS, YFSETQ. The V and J ends lost 0 bases and 4 bases respectively, with 17 bases between them.

CDR3 sequence (DNA): TGCGCCAGCAGCCAAGATCTTCGACAGGTCTCTGGGGCCAACGTCCTGACTTTC. This encodes CASSQDLRQVSGANVLTF. The chain links TRBV4-3 to TRBJ2-6; a possible D gene is TRBD1 (6 bases). V lost 0 bases and J lost 0, with 12 bases in between. Germline V gene lookup returns CDR1 LGHNA and CDR2 YSLEER. This CDR3 spans 18 amino acids.

The chain carries TRBV9 and TRBJ2-1, with a possible D match to TRBD2 (7 bases). CDR1 and CDR2 from the germline V gene are SGDLS and YYNGEE. Trimming pared 4 bases from V and 5 bases from J, leaving 19 bases between. There are 16 residues in the CDR3. The CDR3 loop reads CASSLKPKGGNNEQFF. As DNA, the CDR3 is TGTGCCAGCAGCCTAAAGCCCAAGGGGGGGAACAATGAGCAGTTCTTC.

This clone was seen only a few times. V usage is TRBV19 and J usage is TRBJ2-1, with D tentatively TRBD2 (6 bases). Germline V CDR1 and CDR2: LNHDA, SQIVND (reference sequence). V shed 6 bases and J shed 5 bases, with 14 bases lying between them. The CDR3 totals 14 residues. CDR3 protein: CASRPEGGNNEQFF. For the CDR3, the DNA is TGTGCCAGTAGACCCGAAGGCGGGAACAATGAGCAGTTCTTC.

The chain is built from TRBV9 and TRBJ2-7; TRBD1 matches at 9 bases. Germline V CDR1 and CDR2: SGDLS, YYNGEE. The trim removed 2 bases at V and 7 bases at J, leaving 10 bases unmatched. The CDR3 covers 15 residues. This chain's CDR3 is CASSVVGTGLTEQYF. In nucleotides, the CDR3 is TGTGCCAGCAGCGTCGTCGGGACAGGGCTTACGGAGCAGTACTTC.

The chain combines TRBV19 with TRBJ2-7, with TRBD1 matching over 8 bases. CDR1 LNHDA and CDR2 SQIVND come from the germline V gene (reference sequence). Germline trimming cut 1 base from V and 2 bases from J; bases unmatched to any gene: 7. The CDR3 sequence is 16 residues long. The CDR3 loop reads CASSIGDRREPYEQYF. Written as DNA, the CDR3 is TGTGCCAGTAGTATAGGGGACAGGCGGGAACCCTACGAGCAGTACTTC. The full variable domain, in which reference TRBV19 and TRBJ2-7 provide the parts outside the CDR3, is DGGITQSPKYLFRKEGQNVTLSCEQNLNHDAMYWYRQDPGQGLRLIYYSQIVNDFQKGDIAEGYSVSREKKESFPLTVTSAQKNPTAFYLCASSIGDRREPYEQYFGPGTRLTVT.

The J gene is TRBJ1-2, the V gene TRBV5-6; no definite D call. Germline V lookup: CDR1 SGHDT, CDR2 YYEEEE. V lost 4 bases, J lost 7 bases, and 17 bases lay in between. The length of the CDR3 is 14 residues. CDR3 coding DNA: TGTGCCAGCAGCCCGGCGGTAGAAATGCTTGGCTACACCTTC. Encoded protein: CASSPAVEMLGYTF.

The CDR3 spells CASSLTWDSSAPQHF. The DNA for the CDR3 is TGTGCCAGCAGCCTAACCTGGGACAGTTCCGCCCCCCAGCATTTT. The chain couples TRBV11-2 to TRBJ1-5; 7 positions match TRBD1. With V trimmed by 5 bases and J by 10 bases, 14 bases remained unmatched. Per germline, CDR1 SGHAT and CDR2 FQNNGV. This CDR3 is built from 15 residues.

This chain joins TRBV7-2 and TRBJ1-2, with a possible D match to TRBD1 (5 bases). V was cut by 1 base and J by 2 bases, with 14 bases left in between. The CDR3 has 16 residues. The germline V gene encodes CDR1 SGHTA and CDR2 FQGNSA. The CDR3 protein is CASSLEGREGNYGYTF. CDR3 nucleotide sequence: TGTGCCAGCAGCTTAGAGGGCAGGGAAGGGAACTATGGCTACACCTTC.

V usage is TRBV30 and J usage is TRBJ2-1; 16 nucleotides align to TRBD2. From germline, CDR1 is GTSNPN and CDR2 SVGIG (reference sequence). Germline trimming cut 4 bases from V and 7 bases from J; bases unmatched to any gene: 7. The CDR3 spans 16 residues. CDR3 nucleotide sequence: TGTGCCTGGACCTCGTTGGGACTAGCGGGGGGGAATGAGCAGTTCTTC. It encodes CAWTSLGLAGGNEQFF.

The rearrangement links TRBV11-1 to TRBJ2-7; possible D gene TRBD2, 5 bases. Germline V lookup: CDR1 SGHAT, CDR2 FQDESV (reference sequence). The CDR3 loop spans 14 amino acids. V shed 0 bases and J shed 0 bases, with 6 bases lying between them. The DNA for the CDR3 is TGTGCCAGCAGCTTAGCAGGGAGCTCCTACGAGCAGTACTTC. Its protein is CASSLAGSSYEQYF.

To note about this clone: One end of the junction fails to match germline, which may point to a read error. The rearrangement links TRBV18 to TRBJ2-3; perhaps TRBD2 as D (6 bases). Germline V gene data show CDR1 as KGHSH and CDR2 as LQKENI. The CDR3 totals 15 residues. CDR3 loop: CASSPRELSTDTQYF. Here the CDR3 DNA reads TGTGCCAGCTCGCCACGGGAGCTGAGCACAGATACGCAGTATTTT.

CDR3 nucleotides: TGCAGCGTTGGGCTAGCGGGGCCTGGGGCCAACGTCCTGACTTTC. Its translation is CSVGLAGPGANVLTF. This sequence joins TRBV29-1 and TRBJ2-6, with 9 nucleotides matching TRBD2. The CDR3 sequence is 15 residues long. Germline V CDR1 and CDR2: SQVTM, ANQGSEA. V shed 4 bases, J shed 2 bases, and the junction held 3 bases outside the gene matches.

The V call is TRBV7-2, the J call TRBJ1-3; TRBD1 matches at 10 bases. The CDR3 is 16 residues long. V gave up 3 bases and J gave up 3 bases; unmatched junction bases: 5. Germline V gene lookup returns CDR1 SGHTA and CDR2 FQGNSA. This CDR3 reads CASSFPGQGFGNTIYF. In nucleotides, the CDR3 is TGTGCCAGCAGCTTTCCGGGACAGGGGTTTGGAAACACCATATATTTT.

The chain links TRBV25-1 to TRBJ2-7, with TRBD1 identical over 9 bases. CDR3 length equals 13 residues. CDR1 MGHDK and CDR2 SYGVNS come from the germline V gene. The V and J ends lost 6 bases and 3 bases, in that order; junction bases with no gene match: 3. The CDR3 spells CASRLTGGYEQYF. CDR3 bases: TGTGCCAGCAGATTGACAGGGGGCTACGAGCAGTACTTC.

As to this clone: The junction does not match germline at one end; this may be a read error. The V gene is TRBV9, the J gene TRBJ1-4, with 9 bases lining up with TRBD1. This CDR3 has 14 residues. In germline, CDR1 is SGDLS, CDR2 YYNGEE. The CDR3 reads CASSLGQGREKLFF. The CDR3 coding sequence is TGTGCCAGCAGCCTCGGACAGGGGAGGGAAAAATTGTTTTTT. Combining the CDR3 with reference TRBV9 and TRBJ1-4 gives the whole variable domain DSGVTQTPKHLITATGQRVTLRCSPRSGDLSVYWYQQSLDQGLQFLIQYYNGEERAKGNILERFSAQQFPDLHSELNLSSLELGDSALYFCASSLGQGREKLFFGSGTQLSVL.

This clone has more than one count but fewer than ten. The CDR3 protein is CASSESGAGGQYNEQFF. CDR3 nucleotide sequence: TGTGCCAGCAGTGAATCTGGGGCGGGAGGACAATACAATGAGCAGTTCTTC. The gene calls are TRBV25-1 and TRBJ2-1; TRBD2 matches at 8 bases. J was trimmed by 4 bases and V by 1 base; bases with no gene match: 9. The length of the CDR3 is 17 residues. Germline V gene sequence: CDR1 MGHDK, CDR2 SYGVNS.

The chain couples TRBV6-5 to TRBJ1-1; unclear D gene. Germline assignment: CDR1 MNHEY and CDR2 SVGAGI. This CDR3 comprises 12 residues. V lost 6 bases to trimming and J lost 1 base, with 6 bases between them. The CDR3 region has the DNA TGTGCCAGCAGGGAGGGGAACACTGAAGCTTTCTTT. Encoded protein: CASREGNTEAFF.

The chain couples TRBV10-3 to TRBJ2-2, with a weak D call TRBD1 (5 bases). The CDR3 sequence is 14 residues long. The germline V gene encodes CDR1 ENHRY and CDR2 SYGVKD. The germline V and J ends were trimmed by 7 bases and 1 base, with 10 bases remaining between them. CDR3 sequence (DNA): TGTGCCATCAATAGACAGCTGAACACCGGGGAGCTGTTTTTT. This sequence encodes CAINRQLNTGELFF.

This chain connects TRBV7-8 to TRBJ2-5, with 7 bases matching TRBD2. TRBJ2-7 matches the DNA end more closely, so the J call is doubtful. The CDR3 totals 16 residues. The germline gives CDR1 SGHVS, CDR2 FQNEAQ. The CDR3: CASSFPREGPSYEQYF. For the CDR3, the DNA is TGTGCCAGCAGCTTTCCCAGGGAGGGTCCTTCCTACGAGCAGTACTTC.

The chain combines TRBV4-1 with TRBJ1-1, with D hard to call. Germline assignment: CDR1 MGHRA and CDR2 YSYEKL. V lost 1 base, J lost 5 bases, and 5 bases lay in between. This CDR3 has 12 amino acids. This CDR3 reads CASSQAGTEAFF. DNA for the CDR3: TGCGCCAGCAGCCAAGCCGGGACTGAAGCTTTCTTT.

The rearrangement uses TRBV7-9 and TRBJ2-6, with TRBD1 identical over 7 bases. Germline V gives CDR1 SEHNR, CDR2 FQNEAQ (reference sequence). V lost 5 bases and J lost 2; bases outside the gene matches: 9. CDR3 length equals 17 residues. The CDR3 here is CASSLGGSKAGANVLTF. In DNA, the CDR3 is TGTGCCAGCAGCCTAGGGGGCTCTAAGGCTGGGGCCAACGTCCTGACTTTC.

CDR3 in DNA: TGTGCCAGCAGCTTGGGGCTAGCGGGAGGGCCGGGGGCAGATACGCAGTATTTT. Translating gives CASSLGLAGGPGADTQYF. The chain links TRBV5-4 to TRBJ2-3; 12 bases map to TRBD2. CDR1 SGHNT and CDR2 YYREEE come from the germline V gene (reference sequence). Trimming took 0 bases from V and 4 from J; bases not matched to a gene: 9. The CDR3 sequence is 18 residues long.

The chain has TRBV7-3 and TRBJ1-1; possible D gene TRBD1, 5 bases. This CDR3 region has 13 residues. CDR1 SGHTA and CDR2 FQGTGA come from the germline V gene. V lost 3 bases and J 7 bases, leaving 12 bases between the germline ends. The CDR3 loop is CASSFTQGIEAFF. CDR3 bases: TGTGCCAGCAGCTTTACTCAGGGAATTGAAGCTTTCTTT.